The clone carrying this TCR beta chain was observed once. Its specificity is not known. These data are taken from a study of T cells in Graves' hyperthyroidism and ophthalmopathy. Whole-study results and caveats: Blood also showed most of the thyroid clonotypes that were expanded above 0.001. Through a model of 13 V-J features, ophthalmopathy was separated from stable hyperthyroidism.

There were TCR beta CDR3 regions amplified from RNA transcripts. A set of HTBI primers served as the primers for a first-round RT-PCR of the TCR CDR3. One entry per CDR3 protein, called by TCRdb with MiXCR from the multiplex PCR reads. The table has 330,000 or so distinct CDR3 sequences, around 20% seen once. Source material for PBMCs was 10 ml fresh peripheral blood. CDR1 ENHRY and CDR2 SYGVKD come from the germline V gene. This CDR3 is 12 amino acids long. Trimming took 2 bases from V and 1 from J, leaving 2 bases between them. This clonotype was sampled from a middle-aged man with Graves' ophthalmopathy. The V and J genes are TRBV10-3 and TRBJ1-1; D uncertain. The sequencing sample was made of blood. The CDR3 DNA is TGTGCCATCAGTGAGCCGAACACTGAAGCTTTCTTT. Translation: CAISEPNTEAFF.